This TCR beta chain emerged from a study of cytomegalovirus exposure and HLA in healthy donors. Findings and caveats of the study: A prior analysis recorded that most TCR beta V segments were productive about 87% or about 30% of the time.

This CDR3 is built from 18 residues. Germline CDR1 and CDR2: MNHEY and SMNVEV (reference sequence). The trim removed 4 bases at V and 2 bases at J, leaving 6 bases unmatched. As to this clone: Its antigen is still unknown.

The PCR was carried out with 60 Vbeta primers and 13 Jbeta primers. Libraries were prepared by immunoSEQ multiplex PCR; TCRdb keeps only in-frame clonotypes and omits some of them. The table shows 150,000 or so clones, with roughly 79% occurring only once. The source is a man between 40 and 49 years old in good health and CMV-seronegative. The sequencing sample was made of PBMCs. V usage is TRBV27 and J usage is TRBJ2-2; 14 bases map to TRBD2. CDR3 region: CASSYSGTSGSNTGELFF. The CDR3 DNA reads as TGTGCCAGCAGTTATTCCGGGACTAGCGGGAGCAACACCGGGGAGCTGTTTTTT.